A single sample is the source of the 3 T cell receptor beta chains below, sequenced in a study of CD8+ T cells in alopecia areata. RNA was isolated and reverse transcribed to cDNA, the sequencing template. Clones were read by immunoSEQ multiplex PCR, and TCRdb kept only the in-frame ones, dropping some. The data show 150,000 to 200,000 clones, about 60% seen once. Treatment here: oral pan-JAK inhibitor, 5-10 mg twice daily. The sample here was CD4+ T cells sorted from blood, taken at week 4, from a patient treated with tofacitinib. All receptors come from a human donor with alopecia areata.

The rearrangement uses TRBV19 and TRBJ1-1; D gene unclear. The CDR3 is 14 amino acids. The V and J ends lost 7 bases and 7 bases respectively, with 19 bases between them. CDR1 and CDR2 from the germline V gene are LNHDA and SQIVND (reference sequence). The CDR3: CASNSDGEKGEAFF. The CDR3 DNA reads TGTGCCAGTAACTCGGACGGGGAGAAGGGTGAAGCTTTCTTT.

The genes are TRBV30 and TRBJ2-5, with 7 bases aligning to TRBD1. This CDR3 has 13 amino acids. With 4 bases clipped from V and 3 bases from J, the junction kept 5 bases outside the gene matches. CDR1 and CDR2 (germline): GTSNPN, SVGIG (reference sequence). Here the CDR3 DNA reads TGTGCCTGGAACAGGGGAAGGAAAGAGACCCAGTACTTC. It yields the protein CAWNRGRKETQYF.

This clone was observed a handful of times. Other DNA sequences from this sample encode an identical CDR3 as well. The V call is TRBV7-2, the J call TRBJ1-1; the match to TRBD1 covers 8 bases. After removal of 2 bases from V and 6 bases from J, the junction contained 2 bases not matched to a gene. Germline assignment: CDR1 SGHTA and CDR2 FQGNSA. This CDR3 contains 13 residues. The CDR3 here is CASSLQGASEAFF. The CDR3 DNA reads TGTGCCAGCAGCTTACAGGGGGCATCTGAAGCTTTCTTT.